This T cell receptor (beta chain) was captured in a study of blood T cell repertoires in COVID-19. The length of the CDR3 is 15 residues. Germline V CDR1 and CDR2: LGHDT, YNNKEL (reference sequence). Trimming pared 0 bases from V and 8 bases from J, leaving 13 bases between. Profiling relied on immunoSEQ multiplex PCR, and the TCRdb table lists in-frame clones only, not all of them. The sample records some 180,000 clones, about four fifths being singletons. V gene TRBV3-1 (or the pseudogene TRBV3-2) combines with J gene TRBJ2-2, with a tentative D call TRBD2 (7 bases). This receptor was obtained from a woman aged 80 or over with acute or convalescent COVID-19. The material sequenced was peripheral blood. CDR3 sequence: CASSQDRGGAGELFF. The CDR3 nucleotides are TGTGCCAGCAGCCAAGATAGGGGGGGTGCTGGGGAGCTGTTTTTT.